The sequence of this TCR beta chain was determined in a study of T cells in Graves' hyperthyroidism and ophthalmopathy. CDR3 size: 17 residues. After removal of 2 bases from V and 5 bases from J, the junction contained 8 bases not matched to a gene. CDR1 is LGHDT and CDR2 is YNNKEL in the germline V gene (reference sequence). RNA transcripts yielded amplified TCR beta CDR3 regions. In the first-round RT-PCR of the TCR CDR3, the HTBI primer set was used. One entry per CDR3 protein, called by TCRdb with MiXCR from the multiplex PCR reads. The sample consists of 690,000 or so distinct CDR3 sequences, approximately 18% of them appearing once.

This receptor was obtained from a woman between 45 and 65 years old with Graves' hyperthyroidism that later progressed to Graves' ophthalmopathy. The J gene is TRBJ1-4, the V gene TRBV3-1; 10 nucleotides align to TRBD1. Sequencing was performed on blood. The DNA of the CDR3 is TGTGCCAGCAGCCAAAGCCGGACAGGGGGTTTGAATGAAAAACTGTTTTTT. Amino acids: CASSQSRTGGLNEKLFF.